Below, one T cell receptor beta chain is given with its context. Its antigen target is currently unknown. Base qualities are not provided; no much larger clone lies one nucleotide away. Including the terminal cysteine and phenylalanine, the CDR3 comprises 14 residues. The retained sequence is limited to the CDR3, 42 bases, with the frame set at the first base. The trim is 1 base for V and 5 bases for J, with a gap of 8 bases between the germline ends. CDR1 KGHSH and CDR2 LQKENI are derived from the germline V gene. The library was produced with the immunoSEQ multiplex PCR assay. For the multiplex PCR, a mixture combining 60 forward primers for TCR Vbeta segments and 13 reverse primers for TCR Jbeta segments was used. The CDR3 region of rearranged TCR beta genes was amplified from genomic DNA by a multiplex PCR assay. Amplified TCR beta libraries were sequenced as 87-base-pair reads on the Illumina HiSeq System. Under the source paper's analysis protocol: A later analysis counted some 80 million unique TCR beta chains across the 650 to 700 repertoires, and about 10 million of these chains were shared by at least two donors. Raw reads were error-corrected and collapsed into unique sequences with a nearest-neighbor algorithm that merged closely related sequences to remove PCR and sequencing errors. To assign V, D and J gene segments, CDR3 sequences were aligned to IMGT reference sequences. For a sequence to be retained, a match of at least six nucleotides to both a V gene segment and a J gene segment was required. A rearrangement was called productive if the CDR3 had no stop codons and remained in frame with V and J, and every other rearrangement was called non-productive. CDR3 was defined by IMGT convention, running from the second conserved V-encoded cysteine to the conserved J-encoded phenylalanine. In an earlier analysis of more than 550 of the donors, sequences lacking an unambiguous match to a single V gene segment were excluded. An earlier analysis of a few hundred of the donors called V segments functional above 56.7% productive rearrangements and segregating when the between-donor standard deviation exceeded 5%. To diagnose cytomegalovirus status from the catalog of TCR beta chain sequences, a statistical classification framework was built. In a later analysis, V and J genes were assigned by comparing TCR nucleotide sequences against IMGT/GENE-DB human TR gene sequences. A later analysis assigned CDR3 sequences and most-parsimonious VDJ recombination scenarios with the TCRdist pipeline. A later analysis defined each TCR beta chain by its CDR3 amino acid sequence plus V-gene family, and excluded reads lacking a unique V-gene family. To address suspected cross-contamination and a sequencing artifact, a later analysis removed roughly 580 highly shared, low-generation-probability nucleotide sequences. A later analysis calculated a clonal expansion index for each public chain from normalized within-repertoire ranks of inferred template counts. Generation probabilities in a later analysis came from a VDJ recombination model fitted to out-of-frame rearrangements, and those results were checked against IGoR. In a later analysis, TCR-TCR, TCR-HLA and TCR-CMV co-occurrence was scored with hypergeometric tests, and a repertoire-size bias correction was applied to TCR pairs. False discovery rates were estimated in a later analysis by permuting HLA or CMV assignments 20 times. In a later analysis, co-occurring TCRs were grouped using DBSCAN, with TCRdist sequence similarity added in when clustering inside HLA-allele-positive subsets. Repertoires with fewer than 30,000 or more than 120,000 public chains were left out of co-occurrence clustering, as were four to six repertoires with anomalous nucleotide sharing. TCRdb carries this immuneACCESS record with in-frame sequences only. Its versions omit some clonotypes, under half of them owing to an unresolved V gene in the studies checked, with the rest unexplained. The DNA gave D and trimming, while V, J and clone size come from that table. The table for this sample lists 150,000 to 200,000 clones; just over 70% of them were counted only once. The ten largest clones add up to 2% to 2.5% of the sample.

The cohort consisted of 650 to 850 healthy bone marrow donors. Cohort members were all nominally healthy when sampled, although unrecorded immune exposures were likely present. Of the approximately 700 cohort members, 250 to 300 had a positive CMV serostatus and approximately 370 had a negative one, while no CMV serostatus was recorded for the donor. Each donor provided a peripheral blood sample, and peripheral blood mononuclear cells were used for TCR beta sequencing. Genomic DNA was extracted from the blood cell samples with the Qiagen DNeasy Blood Extraction Kit. The data were obtained in a study of cytomegalovirus exposure and HLA in healthy donors (dated 2017 in TCRdb). About the investigation overall: According to an earlier analysis of 587 of the donors, about 190 million T cells yielded some 110 million unique TCR beta sequences and around 300 Gb of sequence data. About 330 gigabases of sequencing data and around 85 million unique TCR sequences made up an early release that covered fewer than 650 HLA-typed donors. Among the roughly 400 genotyped donors, around 81% belonged to the genetic ancestry cluster associated with self-reported Caucasian donors. The study aimed to test whether cataloging public T cell receptors could reveal signatures of past pathogen exposure. Using immunosequencing, the study profiled T cell repertoires from around 680 subjects and related those repertoires to cytomegalovirus serostatus. In addition to the first cohort of 666 subjects, a separate validation cohort of 120 different subjects was used. The study combined high-throughput TCR immunosequencing, statistical association of individual TCRs with disease status, and machine learning to predict cytomegalovirus infection status. In a later analysis, previously published TCR beta repertoires from more than 500 donors were re-analyzed and high-resolution HLA genotyping was added so that TCR occurrence patterns could be studied. The later analysis used no new phenotypic data to find candidate immune exposures, relying instead on TCR beta sequences and their occurrence across donors. An earlier analysis of 450 to 750 of the donors used high-throughput TCR beta sequencing to judge whether each TCR beta V gene segment behaved as functional or pseudogenic. Donor age, sex, ethnicity and CMV serostatus were compiled alongside the repertoire data. A later genetic analysis took genome-wide SNP genotypes for about 55% of the 666 donors and used that subset as a discovery cohort. Every repertoire in the discovery cohort had been generated on one and the same sequencing platform. HLA typing covered class I and class II loci at four-digit resolution. The number of typed donors differed by locus: 629-630 for A, B, C, DRB1 and DQB1; 522 for DQA1; 600 to 610 for DPA1; and roughly 490 for DPB1. Five DR-DQ haplotypes were handled as single units for association and clustering, since linkage in the cohort was strong. Across 300 to 500 genotyped donors of the cohort, an average of approximately 200,000 unique TCR beta nucleotide sequences per donor were sequenced, and around 19% of those sequences were non-productive.

Overall study results and their limits: A few of the identified cytomegalovirus-associated TCR beta chains were confirmed in vitro to be specific for cytomegalovirus antigens. According to a later analysis, TCR association rates differed among HLA loci, with DRB1 alleles showing the most associated TCRs and HLA-C alleles showing the fewest. Across donors, most TCR sequences were observed very rarely, whereas some public TCRs were present in many individuals. An association between a missense DCLRE1C variant and V-gene and J-gene trimming of TCR beta chains was found in a later genetic analysis and replicated in an independent cohort. A further reported finding was that TCR beta sequences accurately predicted the HLA-A and HLA-B alleles for most subjects in the first cohort. Because the 87-base-pair reads could not distinguish some IMGT-functional V segments, including TRBV6-2 and TRBV6-3, those segments were excluded. In a later analysis, most CMV-associated TCR beta chains were found to appear HLA-restricted, with HLA associations seemingly driven largely by CMV exposure. Correlated functional status among segregating V segments might be attributable to linkage disequilibrium, but an unknown experimental factor could not be ruled out. Broadly in line with IMGT annotations, most TCR beta V segments showed up in productive rearrangements about 87% or about 30% of the time in an earlier analysis of 450 to 750 of the donors. A total of 150 to 200 TCR beta chains were listed by the study as associated with cytomegalovirus. A group of highly shared sequence variants was considered likely to be a technical artifact of the sequencing pipeline. Because HLA typing was unavailable for some donors at each locus, only the typed subset was used in association tests. Assigning TCR associations to individual alleles was difficult when HLA alleles, especially DR and DQ, strongly co-occurred. Over 15 rarely observed V segments, including chromosome 9 orphons, were excluded from the earlier analysis of some 590 of the donors because counts were too low. The presence/absence analyses assumed that sequencing depth was roughly uniform across donors, and that assumption may not be true. Cytomegalovirus status was reported to be diagnosed by the classifier with high specificity and sensitivity in both the original and validation cohorts. The only immune exposure information available for the cohort was CMV serostatus. A later genetic analysis reported fewer N-insertions in productive TCRs among donors in an Asian-associated ancestry cluster than the roughly 700-donor mean. This cohort had only TCR beta chains sequenced, and the lack of alpha or paired-chain data limited which features could be detected. A later analysis found that HLA-associated TCR beta chains were more clonally expanded and had lower generation probabilities than equally common non-associated chains. Specific HLA alleles were associated with roughly 16,000 TCR beta sequences at a false discovery rate of 0.05 in a later analysis. Several of the top co-occurrence clusters appeared to be linked to parvovirus B19, influenza, CMV and Epstein-Barr virus, according to a later analysis. According to the authors, the approach could potentially be generalized to other disease states and immunological phenotypes.

This TCR was recovered from a human donor in good health. The chain is made from TRBV18 and TRBJ1-4; too little of a D gene remains to name it. The sample comprised PBMCs. The encoded CDR3 is CASSPQGANEKLFF. At the DNA level, the sequence is TGTGCCAGCTCACCACAGGGAGCGAATGAAAAACTGTTTTTT.